This T cell receptor beta chain was retrieved from a study of blood T cell repertoires in COVID-19. At the level of the study: Researchers got acute and convalescent COVID-19 samples from the United States, Italy and Spain. Nucleic acid was either cDNA or gDNA, and it came from T cells, B-cell-depleted T cells, or PBMCs.

Germline CDR1 and CDR2: LGHDT and YNNKEL (reference sequence). This CDR3 contains 16 residues. V lost 3 bases, J lost 10 bases, and 12 bases stayed unmatched. The assay was immunoSEQ multiplex PCR, and TCRdb's table has in-frame clones only and misses some. This repertoire shows roughly 400,000 clones, 85% to 90% found once; its top ten account for about a tenth. Participant-given clinical history determined each cohort assignment. The sample was PBMCs or T cells enriched from blood (not recorded which). The rearrangement joins TRBV3-1 (or the pseudogene TRBV3-2) to TRBJ1-4, with TRBD1 matching over 9 bases. The TCR sequence derives from a woman between 45 and 60 years old who had recovered from COVID-19. CDR3 in amino acids: CASSHQTGGAVGKLFF. DNA for the CDR3: TGTGCCAGCAGCCATCAAACAGGGGGCGCGGTGGGAAAACTGTTTTTT.